This T cell receptor beta chain was observed in a study of T cells in Graves' hyperthyroidism and ophthalmopathy. TCR beta CDR3 regions were amplified from RNA transcripts. A first-round RT-PCR of the TCR CDR3 used the HTBI primer set. TCRdb analysed the multiplex PCR reads with MiXCR anew, one entry per CDR3 protein. The repertoire holds over 700,000 distinct CDR3 sequences, 18% seen once, with roughly a sixth in the top ten. The CDR3 is made up of 14 amino acids. With V trimmed by 7 bases and J by 0 bases, 2 bases remained unmatched. Germline loops: CDR1 MRHNA, CDR2 SNTAGT. V is TRBV6-4 and J is TRBJ2-3; 9 positions agree with TRBD2. Input material: blood. The clonotype was recovered from a woman in her forties or fifties with Graves' hyperthyroidism that later progressed to Graves' ophthalmopathy. CDR3 protein: CASISGGSTDTQYF. CDR3 nucleotide sequence: TGTGCCAGCATTAGCGGGGGAAGCACAGATACGCAGTATTTT.